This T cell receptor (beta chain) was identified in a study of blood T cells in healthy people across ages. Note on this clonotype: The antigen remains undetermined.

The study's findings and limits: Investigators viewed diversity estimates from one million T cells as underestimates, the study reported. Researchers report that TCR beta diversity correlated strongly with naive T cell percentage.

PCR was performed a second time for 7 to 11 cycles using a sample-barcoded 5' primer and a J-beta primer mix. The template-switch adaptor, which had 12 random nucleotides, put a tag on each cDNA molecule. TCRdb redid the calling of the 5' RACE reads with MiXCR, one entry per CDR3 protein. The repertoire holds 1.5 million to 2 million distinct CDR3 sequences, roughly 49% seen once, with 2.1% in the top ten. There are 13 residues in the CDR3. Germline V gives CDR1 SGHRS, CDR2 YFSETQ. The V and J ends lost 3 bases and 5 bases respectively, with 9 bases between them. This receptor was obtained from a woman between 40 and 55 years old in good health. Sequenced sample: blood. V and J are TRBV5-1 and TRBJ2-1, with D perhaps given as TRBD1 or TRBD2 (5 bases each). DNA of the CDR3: TGCGCCAGCAGCTCGGGACGCAACAATGAGCAGTTCTTC. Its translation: CASSSGRNNEQFF. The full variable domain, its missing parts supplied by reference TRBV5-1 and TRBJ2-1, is KAGVTQTPRYLIKTRGQQVTLSCSPISGHRSVSWYQQTPGQGLQFLFEYFSETQRNKGNFPGRFSGRQFSNSRSEMNVSTLELGDSALYLCASSSGRNNEQFFGPGTRLTVL.